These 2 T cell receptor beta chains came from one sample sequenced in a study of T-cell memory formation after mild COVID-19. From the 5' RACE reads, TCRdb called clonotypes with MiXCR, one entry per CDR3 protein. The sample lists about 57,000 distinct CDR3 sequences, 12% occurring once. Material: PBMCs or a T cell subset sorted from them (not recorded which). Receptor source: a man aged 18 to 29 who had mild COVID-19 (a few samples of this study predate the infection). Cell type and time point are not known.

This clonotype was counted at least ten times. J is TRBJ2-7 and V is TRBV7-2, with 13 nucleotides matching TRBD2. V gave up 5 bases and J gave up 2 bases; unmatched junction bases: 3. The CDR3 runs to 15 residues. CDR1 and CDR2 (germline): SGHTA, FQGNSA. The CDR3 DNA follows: TGTGCCAGCAGCCTACTAGCGGGGGGGACCTACGAGCAGTACGTC. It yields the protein CASSLLAGGTYEQYV.

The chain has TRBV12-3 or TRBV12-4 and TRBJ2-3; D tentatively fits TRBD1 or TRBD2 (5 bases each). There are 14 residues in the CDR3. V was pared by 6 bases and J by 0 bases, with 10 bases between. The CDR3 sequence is CASREGRSTDTQYF. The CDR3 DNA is TGTGCCAGCAGAGAGGGGAGAAGCACAGATACGCAGTATTTT.